This TCR beta chain came from a study of blood T cells in healthy people across ages. In this sample, this clonotype turned up many times. A J-beta primer mix and a sample-barcoded 5' primer were used in a second PCR of roughly 6 to 12 cycles. At least 3 million CDR3-containing paired-end reads were obtained per sample. In TCRdb, the 5' RACE reads were re-called with MiXCR into one record per CDR3 protein. Here the sample spans 1.5 million to 2 million distinct CDR3 sequences, 34% being singletons. CDR3 length: 19 amino acids. Germline V CDR1 and CDR2: MGHRA, YSYEKL. V gave up 1 base and J gave up 2 bases, with 22 bases separating them. All donors came from Russia, were Caucasian and healthy, and spanned ages roughly 6 to 95.

The chain has TRBV4-1 and TRBJ2-3, with D perhaps matching TRBD2 (6 bases). The material sequenced was blood. The receptor comes from a woman aged 25 to 39 in good health. CDR3: CASSQGPSRIPSATDTQYF. DNA for the CDR3: TGCGCCAGCAGCCAAGGACCATCCAGGATCCCTAGCGCCACAGATACGCAGTATTTT.